This TCR beta chain appears in the sequencing data of a study of OX40 agonist ivuxolimab in advanced cancers. Study in general: Patients in dose escalation had liver, melanoma, kidney or head and neck cancers.

The study sampled blood at baseline, cycle 4 day 1, and cycle 7 day 1. The CDR3 totals 14 residues. Trimming cost V 6 bases and J 1 base, with 13 bases left between them. Germline CDR1 is MNHEY and CDR2 is SVGAGI. The assay was immunoSEQ multiplex PCR, and TCRdb's table has in-frame clones only and misses some. Counted here are about 36,000 clones, 65% to 85% occurring once; the ten biggest clones make up 20% to 25%. This chain links TRBV6-5 with TRBJ2-7; D unresolved. The sequenced sample was CD4+ or CD8+ T cells sorted from blood, obtained in a trial of the OX40 agonist ivuxolimab. This TCR came from an adult with an advanced solid tumor such as melanoma, head and neck, liver or kidney cancer. CDR3 bases: TGTGCCAGCAGCCCATACCGGATGTCCTACGAGCAGTACTTC. This encodes CASSPYRMSYEQYF.